The T cell receptor (beta chain) under discussion was sequenced for a study of shared clonotypes between healthy human individuals. Repertoires were generated with immunoSEQ multiplex PCR, while TCRdb's copy carries only in-frame clones and drops some. The sample contains about 680,000 clones, about 91% of which appear only once. Study-wide points: Clonotypes which were not shared had lower generation probabilities than clonotypes that all four donors shared.

With regard to this clone: Its antigen is unknown. In the same sample, other DNA sequences code for this CDR3.

V lost 5 bases and J 3 bases, leaving 8 bases between the germline ends. Germline V gene sequence: CDR1 DFQATT, CDR2 SNEGSKA (reference sequence). This CDR3 spans 11 amino acids. It was CD45RO-negative cells, positively selected for CCR7, that made up naive CD8 cells, with terminally differentiated effector memory CD45RA+ cells excluded. The gene calls are TRBV20-1 and TRBJ2-7; weak D call: TRBD2 (6 bases). The receptor was isolated from a man younger than 45 in good health. Sequencing was performed on naive CD8+ T cells sorted from blood. The CDR3 nucleotides are TGCAGTGCTGCGGGGTACTACGAGCAGTACTTC. As protein: CSAAGYYEQYF.